This passage covers 18 T cell receptor beta chains from one sample sequenced in a study of beta chain features in type 1 diabetes. Findings and caveats of the study: There was a moderate but significant shortening of TCRB CDR3s in all four CD4+ subsets of Type 1 diabetes patients.

These TCRs' antigens remain unknown. TCRB transcripts that were expressed got sequenced, as all of the isolated RNA had been reverse transcribed. The repertoire was sequenced with immunoSEQ multiplex PCR; TCRdb's copy has only in-frame clones and lacks some. Among 310,000 or so clones listed, about 15% were seen once. Sequencing input: naive CD4+ T cells from blood. The receptors come from a man aged 18-30 years with type 1 diabetes.

The V call is TRBV7-9, the J call TRBJ2-1, with 11 bases identical to TRBD1. The CDR3 is 15 residues long. Looked up from germline, CDR1 is SEHNR and CDR2 is FQNEAQ (reference sequence). Unmatched junction bases numbered 3, after V lost 1 base and J lost 7 bases. This CDR3 is CASSLGTGGVNEQFF. Here the CDR3 DNA reads TGTGCCAGCAGCTTAGGGACAGGGGGCGTAAATGAGCAGTTCTTC.

The sample holds a few counts of this clone. The chain uses TRBV10-3 and TRBJ1-1, with D unresolved. Germline V gene sequence: CDR1 ENHRY, CDR2 SYGVKD. V lost 4 bases and J lost 0, with 6 bases in between. This CDR3 comprises 13 residues. The CDR3 sequence is CAISAGMNTEAFF. The CDR3 coding sequence is TGTGCCATCAGTGCGGGGATGAACACTGAAGCTTTCTTT.

This clone was counted between two and nine times. This rearrangement joins TRBV7-9 to TRBJ2-3; possible D gene TRBD2, 6 bases. In germline, CDR1 is SEHNR, CDR2 FQNEAQ (reference sequence). The CDR3 has 15 residues. Trimming stripped 4 bases from V and 3 bases from J, with 14 bases between. This CDR3 is CASSSRLVSTDTQYF. The CDR3 nucleotides are TGTGCCAGCAGCTCTCGACTAGTTTCTACAGATACGCAGTATTTT.

In its sample, this clone was seen a few times. This sequence joins TRBV4-3 and TRBJ2-5; D is ambiguous. V was clipped by 0 bases and J by 8 bases, with 13 bases between them. The CDR3 runs to 14 residues. Germline V gene lookup returns CDR1 LGHNA and CDR2 YSLEER. The CDR3 is CASSQELLSSTQYF. The CDR3 DNA sequence: TGCGCCAGCAGCCAAGAATTGCTGTCTAGTACCCAGTACTTC.

This clone was counted between two and nine times. The rearrangement uses TRBV7-8 and TRBJ2-5; 8 bases agree with TRBD1. With V trimmed by 4 bases and J by 4 bases, 8 bases remained unmatched. CDR1 SGHVS and CDR2 FQNEAQ come from the germline V gene. This CDR3 has 15 amino acids. The DNA for the CDR3 is TGTGCCAGCAGCTGGACCGGACAGGGAAGAGAGACCCAGTACTTC. It yields the protein CASSWTGQGRETQYF.

This clone was detected only a few times. The genes are TRBV7-9 and TRBJ1-4; 9 nucleotides match TRBD1. CDR1 and CDR2 from the germline V gene are SEHNR and FQNEAQ (reference sequence). The J segment lost 7 bases and the V segment lost 5 bases, leaving 2 bases of the junction unmatched. This CDR3 spans 13 amino acids. The CDR3 DNA reads TGTGCCAGCAGCCCGGACAGGGGTGAAAAACTGTTTTTT. Its protein is CASSPDRGEKLFF.

This clone was detected only a few times. The V call is TRBV4-1, the J call TRBJ1-6, with D perhaps TRBD1 (6 bases). The length of the CDR3 is 15 residues. The germline CDR1 and CDR2 sequences are MGHRA and YSYEKL. Trimming removed 4 bases at V and 9 bases at J, with 16 bases between. The CDR3 sequence: CASSPPYRAGSPLHF. The CDR3 DNA is TGCGCCAGCAGCCCGCCCTACAGGGCTGGTTCACCCCTCCACTTT.

The rearrangement links TRBV11-2 to TRBJ2-1; D gene unclear. The ends were cut back, 1 base at V and 7 bases at J, with 11 bases in the middle. The CDR3 spans 14 residues. Germline CDR1 SGHAT, CDR2 FQNNGV. CDR3 residues: CASSLGGSSNEQFF. The CDR3 DNA sequence: TGTGCCAGCAGCTTAGGAGGCAGTAGTAATGAGCAGTTCTTC.

This clone was seen only a few times. V usage is TRBV19 and J usage is TRBJ2-7, with 7 positions matching TRBD2. Germline CDR1 LNHDA, CDR2 SQIVND (reference sequence). Germline trimming cut 5 bases from V and 2 bases from J; bases unmatched to any gene: 9. The CDR3 extends over 15 amino acids. The DNA for the CDR3 is TGTGCCAGTAGTGGAGTAGCGGGTTTGACCTACGAGCAGTACTTC. This gives the protein CASSGVAGLTYEQYF.

This chain links TRBV27 with TRBJ1-2; 7 bases are shared with TRBD1. CDR1 and CDR2 from the germline V gene are MNHEY and SMNVEV (reference sequence). The ends lost 0 bases at V and 8 bases at J; junction bases unmatched: 3. CDR3 size: 13 residues. CDR3 amino acids: CASSLSGGGGYTF. As DNA, the CDR3 is TGTGCCAGCAGTTTATCAGGGGGCGGGGGCTACACCTTC.

CDR3 bases: TGTGCCAGCAGTTCCGAACTATTACAGGGTTTCACCGGGGAGCTGTTTTTT. This translates into CASSSELLQGFTGELFF. The chain couples TRBV28 to TRBJ2-2; possible D gene TRBD1, 6 bases. Trimming removed 4 bases at V and 4 bases at J, with 19 bases between. Germline lookup yields CDR1 MDHEN and CDR2 SYDVKM. The CDR3 runs to 17 residues.

This clone was seen more than once but under ten times. V is TRBV5-1 and J is TRBJ1-2, with TRBD1 as a possible D gene (5 bases). CDR1 and CDR2 (germline): SGHRS, YFSETQ. This CDR3 has 13 residues. V shed 4 bases and J shed 8 bases, with 15 bases lying between them. CDR3 region: CASSLGHREGYTF. Written as DNA, the CDR3 is TGCGCCAGCAGCCTAGGACATCGGGAGGGCTACACCTTC.

This clone was found a few times. The chain uses TRBV5-1 and TRBJ1-2; D possibly corresponds to TRBD1 (5 bases). V lost 3 bases and J 6 bases, leaving 9 bases between the germline ends. The length of the CDR3 is 12 residues. Germline V gene sequence: CDR1 SGHRS, CDR2 YFSETQ. The CDR3 coding sequence is TGCGCCAGCAGCTCCGGCAGGGATGGCTACACCTTC. Translating gives CASSSGRDGYTF.

The chain recombines TRBV5-1 with TRBJ2-2; 8 nucleotides line up with TRBD1. Germline assignment: CDR1 SGHRS and CDR2 YFSETQ. The CDR3 is 15 amino acids. The V gene end was trimmed by 3 bases and the J gene end by 5 bases; junction bases not matched to a gene: 6. The CDR3 DNA is TGCGCCAGCAGCTGGGGACAGGCGCGTACCGGGGAGCTGTTTTTT. Protein: CASSWGQARTGELFF.

In its sample, this clone was seen a few times. The chain recombines TRBV7-2 with TRBJ2-5, with no clear D. The CDR3 runs 14 residues. Trimming removed 0 bases from V and 4 bases from J, with 9 bases in between. Germline lookup yields CDR1 SGHTA and CDR2 FQGNSA. The CDR3 DNA follows: TGTGCCAGCAGCTTAGCGTTCGGTGGAGAGACCCAGTACTTC. This sequence encodes CASSLAFGGETQYF.

This clone was observed a handful of times. The chain is built from TRBV19 and TRBJ1-1; D uncertain. Germline CDR1 reads LNHDA; CDR2 reads SQIVND (reference sequence). The CDR3 covers 12 residues. V was trimmed by 2 bases and J by 4 bases, leaving 5 bases between them. DNA for the CDR3: TGTGCCAGTAGTATACTAGGCACTGAAGCTTTCTTT. Amino acid sequence: CASSILGTEAFF.

V is TRBV5-6 and J is TRBJ1-6; D is undetermined. CDR3 size: 15 residues. Trimming shortened V by 1 base and J by 4 bases, and 9 bases separated the two germline ends. Germline CDR1 and CDR2: SGHDT and YYEEEE. In DNA form, the CDR3 reads TGTGCCAGCAGCTTGCCGGGCGGGTATAATTCACCCCTCCACTTT. This translates into CASSLPGGYNSPLHF. Full variable domain (missing parts from reference TRBV5-6 and TRBJ1-6): DAGVTQSPTHLIKTRGQQVTLRCSPKSGHDTVSWYQQALGQGPQFIFQYYEEEERQRGNFPDRFSGHQFPNYSSELNVNALLLGDSALYLCASSLPGGYNSPLHFGNGTRLTVT.

The rearrangement uses TRBV11-2 and TRBJ2-2, with a possible D match to TRBD1 (5 bases). Trimming cost V 5 bases and J 0 bases, with 10 bases left between them. CDR1 and CDR2 from the germline V gene are SGHAT and FQNNGV. The CDR3 contains 15 residues. CDR3 sequence: CASSLTATNTGELFF. CDR3 nucleotides: TGTGCCAGCAGCCTGACAGCTACGAACACCGGGGAGCTGTTTTTT. The complete variable domain, with remaining parts taken from reference TRBV11-2 and TRBJ2-2, reads EAGVAQSPRYKIIEKRQSVAFWCNPISGHATLYWYQQILGQGPKLLIQFQNNGVVDDSQLPKDRFSAERLKGVDSTLKIQPAKLEDSAVYLCASSLTATNTGELFFGEGSRLTVL.